The next 28 T cell receptor beta chains were all read from a single sample in a study of CD8 T cells in Susac syndrome. Random hexamers were used to reverse transcribe an amount of 0.5 to 1 ug RNA. TCRdb redid the calling of the immunoSEQ multiplex PCR reads with MiXCR, one entry per CDR3 protein. This sample has around 230,000 distinct CDR3 sequences; approximately 95% occur once, and the top ten carry 0.095%. The sample was CD4+ T cells from PBMCs. The receptors shown here come from a human donor with multiple sclerosis.

The gene calls are TRBV15 and TRBJ2-1, with 12 positions matching TRBD2. Germline V CDR1 and CDR2: LNHNV, YYDKDF (reference sequence). There are 13 residues in the CDR3. V was pared by 9 bases and J by 10 bases, with 7 bases of the junction left unmatched. The CDR3 DNA follows: TGTGCCACTCAACTAGCGGGAGGCCAGGAGCAGTTCTTC. Translating gives CATQLAGGQEQFF.

The chain is built from TRBV27 and TRBJ2-7, with 11 bases fitting TRBD2. Germline assignment: CDR1 MNHEY and CDR2 SMNVEV (reference sequence). V dropped 3 bases and J dropped 4; count of bases not matched to a gene: 2. This CDR3 region has 14 residues. CDR3 sequence (DNA): TGTGCCAGCAGTTTTCTAGCGGGGGGATACGAGCAGTACTTC. Translated: CASSFLAGGYEQYF.

The rearrangement links TRBV2 to TRBJ1-5; D remains ambiguous. The germline V and J ends were trimmed by 0 bases and 0 bases, with 6 bases remaining between them. Germline V gene lookup returns CDR1 SNHLY and CDR2 FYNNEI. This CDR3 comprises 15 residues. The CDR3 loop reads CASSEAQISNQPQHF. The CDR3 DNA follows: TGTGCCAGCAGTGAAGCACAGATTAGCAATCAGCCCCAGCATTTT.

This rearrangement joins TRBV7-9 to TRBJ2-5; D not resolved. CDR1 SEHNR and CDR2 FQNEAQ come from the germline V gene (reference sequence). Trimming took 7 bases from V and 9 from J, leaving 18 bases between them. This CDR3 comprises 13 residues. CDR3 coding DNA: TGTGCCAGCACAATGGCGACCGTGGGGTCCCAGTACTTC. The encoded protein is CASTMATVGSQYF.

This chain joins TRBV29-1 and TRBJ1-2; 7 nucleotides agree with TRBD1. The CDR3 spans 10 residues. Germline CDR1 and CDR2: SQVTM and ANQGSEA. With V trimmed by 7 bases and J by 6 bases, 2 bases remained unmatched. As DNA, the CDR3 is TGCAGCGCCGGGACAGATGGCTACACCTTC. Its translation is CSAGTDGYTF.

J is TRBJ2-1 and V is TRBV24-1; 10 bases agree with TRBD1. The CDR3 covers 14 residues. V gave up 4 bases and J gave up 8 bases; unmatched junction bases: 4. Per the germline V gene, CDR1 is KGHDR and CDR2 is SFDVKD. CDR3 loop: CATSDGTGVDEQFF. CDR3 in DNA: TGTGCCACCAGTGACGGGACAGGGGTCGATGAGCAGTTCTTC.

The chain has TRBV20-1 and TRBJ2-5, with D possibly TRBD2 on 5 matching bases. The germline V and J ends were trimmed by 3 bases and 4 bases, with 15 bases remaining between them. This CDR3 is 14 amino acids long. Per the germline V gene, CDR1 is DFQATT and CDR2 is SNEGSKA (reference sequence). The CDR3 bases are TGCAGTGCTAGTGGGTTCCGCGAGGGAGAGACCCAGTACTTC. This gives the protein CSASGFREGETQYF.

The chain joins TRBV5-1 to TRBJ2-3, with no clear D. Trimming removed 6 bases at V and 6 bases at J, with 14 bases between. The germline CDR1 and CDR2 sequences are SGHRS and YFSETQ. The CDR3 totals 13 residues. In DNA, the CDR3 is TGCGCCAGCAAGGCCGGACGAGGTGATACGCAGTATTTT. Protein: CASKAGRGDTQYF.

This chain uses TRBV2 with TRBJ1-5, with 9 positions matching TRBD1. CDR1 and CDR2 from the germline V gene are SNHLY and FYNNEI. There are 15 residues in the CDR3. V shed 7 bases and J 4 bases; nucleotides not matched to a gene: 8. The CDR3 loop is CASTKDRGKNQPQHF. The CDR3 DNA reads TGTGCCAGCACTAAGGACAGGGGTAAGAATCAGCCCCAGCATTTT.

This clonotype appeared a few times. V usage is TRBV27 and J usage is TRBJ2-2, with D possibly TRBD1 on 6 matching bases. Germline V gene lookup returns CDR1 MNHEY and CDR2 SMNVEV (reference sequence). The V gene lost 4 bases and the J gene lost 6 bases, with 9 bases spanning the gap. This CDR3 comprises 13 residues. The CDR3 sequence: CASSSQGAGELFF. The CDR3 region has the DNA TGTGCCAGCAGTTCACAGGGCGCCGGGGAGCTGTTTTTT.

V and J are TRBV5-1 and TRBJ1-1; TRBD1 is a possible D gene (6 bases). CDR3 length: 13 amino acids. Trimming took 4 bases from V and 1 from J, leaving 8 bases between them. Germline CDR1 SGHRS, CDR2 YFSETQ. The CDR3, as DNA: TGCGCCAGCAGCATCAGGGGGAACACTGAAGCTTTCTTT. Residues: CASSIRGNTEAFF.

This clonotype was counted only a few times. This chain connects TRBV19 to TRBJ2-3; D not certain. V shed 9 bases and J shed 5 bases, with 9 bases lying between them. In germline, CDR1 is LNHDA, CDR2 SQIVND (reference sequence). This CDR3 is 11 amino acids long. CDR3 nucleotides: TGTGCCAGCCGGATCGGAGATACGCAGTATTTT. It translates to CASRIGDTQYF.

This chain joins TRBV7-2 and TRBJ2-3, with 8 positions matching TRBD2. Germline loops: CDR1 SGHTA, CDR2 FQGNSA. The CDR3 length is 14 residues. J lost 0 bases, V lost 11 bases, and 7 bases had no gene match. In nucleotides, the CDR3 is TGTGCCTCCGAGCGGGGGCCTAGCACAGATACGCAGTATTTT. This translates into CASERGPSTDTQYF.

The J gene is TRBJ1-2, the V gene TRBV7-2; D possibly corresponds to TRBD1 (5 bases). From germline, CDR1 is SGHTA and CDR2 FQGNSA. Trimming took off 2 bases at V and 2 bases at J, with 9 bases between the two ends. The CDR3 runs 14 residues. For the CDR3, the DNA is TGTGCCAGCAGCTTATTACGGGGGAACTATGGCTACACCTTC. Protein sequence: CASSLLRGNYGYTF.

J is TRBJ2-1 and V is TRBV27; 13 nucleotides align to TRBD2. This CDR3 comprises 17 residues. Germline V gives CDR1 MNHEY, CDR2 SMNVEV (reference sequence). J was trimmed by 5 bases and V by 11 bases; bases with no gene match: 15. This CDR3 is CASARLAGGPRNNEQFF. DNA of the CDR3: TGTGCCTCCGCCAGACTAGCGGGAGGACCGAGAAACAATGAGCAGTTCTTC.

The rearrangement joins TRBV20-1 to TRBJ2-4; tentative D call: TRBD1 (5 bases). CDR1 and CDR2 from the germline V gene are DFQATT and SNEGSKA (reference sequence). Trimming pared 6 bases from V and 0 bases from J, leaving 9 bases between. The CDR3 loop spans 13 amino acids. The CDR3 loop reads CSARQLAKNIQYF. CDR3 DNA: TGCAGTGCAAGACAGTTAGCCAAAAACATTCAGTACTTC.

The V and J genes are TRBV6-1 and TRBJ1-1; unclear D gene. Looked up from germline, CDR1 is MNHNS and CDR2 is SASEGT. The V end lost 2 bases, the J end lost 2 bases, and 12 bases lay between the germline ends. The CDR3 length is 15 residues. CDR3 residues: CASSELPLPNTEAFF. The CDR3 DNA reads as TGTGCCAGCAGTGAACTGCCCCTACCTAACACTGAAGCTTTCTTT.

The chain employs TRBV23-1 and TRBJ1-2; the D gene is possibly TRBD1 (6 bases). TRBV23-1 is identified as an open reading frame with a role that is uncertain. CDR3 length: 14 amino acids. With 10 bases removed from V and 1 base from J, the gap between germline ends came to 16 bases. The CDR3 DNA sequence: TGCGCCAAGCAACAGGGACTACTTAACTATGGCTACACCTTC. Its translation: CAKQQGLLNYGYTF.

The chain joins TRBV5-8 to TRBJ2-1, with 7 positions matching TRBD1. The length of the CDR3 is 15 residues. Per germline, CDR1 SGHTS and CDR2 YDEGEE. V lost 0 bases and J lost 6; bases outside the gene matches: 6. In nucleotides, the CDR3 is TGTGCCAGCAGCTTGGGGGACAGAACTACCAATGAGCAGTTCTTC. The encoded protein is CASSLGDRTTNEQFF. The whole variable domain, filled in from reference TRBV5-8 and TRBJ2-1, reads EAGVTQSPTHLIKTRGQQATLRCSPISGHTSVYWYQQALGLGLQFLLWYDEGEERNRGNFPPRFSGRQFPNYSSELNVNALELEDSALYLCASSLGDRTTNEQFFGPGTRLTVL.

J is TRBJ2-1 and V is TRBV5-6; 15 bases are a match to TRBD2. V dropped 4 bases and J dropped 0; count of bases not matched to a gene: 2. The CDR3 is made up of 17 amino acids. CDR1 and CDR2 (germline): SGHDT, YYEEEE. CDR3 sequence (DNA): TGTGCCAGCAGCCTGGGACTAGCGGGGGGCTCCTACAATGAGCAGTTCTTC. Translation: CASSLGLAGGSYNEQFF.

This sequence joins TRBV6-6 and TRBJ2-1; 9 nucleotides agree with TRBD1. This CDR3 comprises 14 residues. J lost 6 bases, V lost 7 bases, and 7 bases had no gene match. Germline assignment: CDR1 MNHNY and CDR2 SVGAGI (reference sequence). The CDR3 bases are TGTGCCAGCACACCGTGGACAGGGGTCAATGAGCAGTTCTTC. Its protein is CASTPWTGVNEQFF.

The chain carries TRBV5-1 and TRBJ2-3, with TRBD1 matching over 9 bases. Germline loops: CDR1 SGHRS, CDR2 YFSETQ. Trimming cost V 4 bases and J 2 bases; bases outside gene matches: 5. The CDR3 loop spans 15 amino acids. The CDR3 coding sequence is TGCGCCAGCAGCCCGGGACAGGGCTACACAGATACGCAGTATTTT. Translation: CASSPGQGYTDTQYF. The entire variable domain, with the rest obtained from reference TRBV5-1 and TRBJ2-3, is as follows: KAGVTQTPRYLIKTRGQQVTLSCSPISGHRSVSWYQQTPGQGLQFLFEYFSETQRNKGNFPGRFSGRQFSNSRSEMNVSTLELGDSALYLCASSPGQGYTDTQYFGPGTRLTVL.

The V call is TRBV6-2 or TRBV6-3, the J call TRBJ2-5; D is ambiguous. Trimming stripped 7 bases from V and 5 bases from J, with 8 bases between. The CDR3 loop spans 11 amino acids. CDR1 and CDR2 from the germline V gene are MNHEY and SVGEGT. Here the CDR3 DNA reads TGTGCCAGCAAGGCACGTGAGACCCAGTACTTC. Its translation: CASKARETQYF.

This clonotype came up once. This chain joins TRBV27 and TRBJ2-1; D may be TRBD1 (5 bases). CDR1 is MNHEY and CDR2 is SMNVEV in the germline V gene (reference sequence). V lost 5 bases and J lost 8, with 16 bases in between. This CDR3 contains 14 residues. CDR3 loop: CASSPRVVSDEQFF. The CDR3 DNA is TGTGCCAGCAGTCCCAGGGTCGTGTCGGATGAGCAGTTCTTC.

The rearrangement joins TRBV19 to TRBJ1-2, with D unclear. The CDR3 is 14 residues long. Looked up from germline, CDR1 is LNHDA and CDR2 is SQIVND (reference sequence). V was clipped by 1 base and J by 2 bases, with 8 bases between them. The CDR3 protein is CASSIALRNYGYTF. The CDR3 region has the DNA TGTGCCAGTAGTATAGCCCTACGCAACTATGGCTACACCTTC.

V is TRBV3-1 and J is TRBJ1-2; D possibly corresponds to TRBD1 (6 bases). V lost 0 bases, J lost 3 bases, and 14 bases lay in between. The CDR3 is made up of 16 amino acids. In germline, CDR1 is LGHDT, CDR2 YNNKEL (reference sequence). The CDR3 nucleotides are TGTGCCAGCAGCCAAGATCCCCTGACAGGAGACTATGGCTACACCTTC. It codes for CASSQDPLTGDYGYTF.

The J gene is TRBJ1-6, the V gene TRBV4-1; D remains ambiguous. The V and J ends lost 0 bases and 7 bases respectively, with 13 bases between them. Germline V lookup: CDR1 MGHRA, CDR2 YSYEKL. This CDR3 region has 16 residues. The CDR3 protein is CASSQDSGRGNSPLHF. DNA for the CDR3: TGCGCCAGCAGCCAAGATAGCGGCCGAGGGAATTCACCCCTCCACTTT.

This rearrangement joins TRBV19 to TRBJ1-3, with D unclear. This CDR3 is built from 13 residues. V was trimmed by 5 bases and J by 0 bases, leaving 5 bases between them. From germline, CDR1 is LNHDA and CDR2 SQIVND (reference sequence). CDR3 region: CASSPGSGNTIYF. The CDR3 DNA sequence: TGTGCCAGTAGTCCGGGCTCTGGAAACACCATATATTTT.